This entry concerns a single TCR beta chain. The data stem from a study of T cell responses to AZD1222 COVID-19 vaccine. Here immunoSEQ multiplex PCR was the method, and the copy in TCRdb shows in-frame clones only, minus some. This table holds 150,000 to 200,000 clones, approximately 86% found once. This CDR3 contains 15 residues. Germline V CDR1 and CDR2: SEHNR, FQNEAQ (reference sequence). With 2 bases clipped from V and 4 bases from J, the junction kept 5 bases outside the gene matches. The J gene is TRBJ2-3, the V gene TRBV7-9, with 8 bases identical to TRBD2. The sample was peripheral blood, taken 28 days after the second AZD1222 dose. The TCR comes from an adult who received the AZD1222 COVID-19 vaccine. The CDR3 DNA is TGTGCCAGCAGCTTACTGGCGGGGGGTCCAGATACGCAGTATTTT. It codes for CASSLLAGGPDTQYF.